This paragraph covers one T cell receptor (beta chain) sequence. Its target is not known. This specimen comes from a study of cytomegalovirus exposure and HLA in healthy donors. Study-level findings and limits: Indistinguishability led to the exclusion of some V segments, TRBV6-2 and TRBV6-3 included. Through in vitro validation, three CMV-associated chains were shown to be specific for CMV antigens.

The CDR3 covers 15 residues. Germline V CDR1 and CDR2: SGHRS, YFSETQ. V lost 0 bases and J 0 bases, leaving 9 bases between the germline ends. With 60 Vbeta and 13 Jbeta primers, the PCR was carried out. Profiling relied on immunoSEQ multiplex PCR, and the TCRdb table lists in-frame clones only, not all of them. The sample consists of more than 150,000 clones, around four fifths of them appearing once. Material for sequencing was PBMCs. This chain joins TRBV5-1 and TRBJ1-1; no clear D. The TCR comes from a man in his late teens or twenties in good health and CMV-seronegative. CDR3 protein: CASSLDLGMNTEAFF. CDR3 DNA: TGCGCCAGCAGCTTGGATTTGGGCATGAACACTGAAGCTTTCTTT.